This TCR beta chain is drawn from a study of T cells in Graves' hyperthyroidism and ophthalmopathy. Study summary: Peripheral blood specimens were obtained at initial diagnosis, prior to any treatment. Broader study findings: A 13 V-J model separated ophthalmopathy from stable hyperthyroidism. Among thyroid clonotypes expanded above 0.001, most also appeared in blood.

Regions amplified from RNA transcripts were the TCR beta CDR3 regions. The primer set for the first-round RT-PCR of the TCR CDR3 was HTBI. TCRdb re-called the multiplex PCR reads with MiXCR, one entry per CDR3 protein. The sample includes around 490,000 distinct CDR3 sequences, 20% of them seen just once. With respect to this clonotype: Its antigen is not known.

The CDR3 is made up of 16 amino acids. Germline V gene lookup returns CDR1 SGHRS and CDR2 YFSETQ. V lost 1 base and J lost 1, with 12 bases in between. More than 9.5 ml fresh peripheral blood yielded the PBMCs. The origin of this receptor is a man aged 35-49 years with Graves' ophthalmopathy. The sequencing sample was made of blood. The chain combines TRBV5-1 with TRBJ2-4; no firm D call. The DNA of the CDR3 is TGCGCCAGCAGCTTGACCGGTGATGGGGCCAAAAACATTCAGTACTTC. Protein product: CASSLTGDGAKNIQYF.